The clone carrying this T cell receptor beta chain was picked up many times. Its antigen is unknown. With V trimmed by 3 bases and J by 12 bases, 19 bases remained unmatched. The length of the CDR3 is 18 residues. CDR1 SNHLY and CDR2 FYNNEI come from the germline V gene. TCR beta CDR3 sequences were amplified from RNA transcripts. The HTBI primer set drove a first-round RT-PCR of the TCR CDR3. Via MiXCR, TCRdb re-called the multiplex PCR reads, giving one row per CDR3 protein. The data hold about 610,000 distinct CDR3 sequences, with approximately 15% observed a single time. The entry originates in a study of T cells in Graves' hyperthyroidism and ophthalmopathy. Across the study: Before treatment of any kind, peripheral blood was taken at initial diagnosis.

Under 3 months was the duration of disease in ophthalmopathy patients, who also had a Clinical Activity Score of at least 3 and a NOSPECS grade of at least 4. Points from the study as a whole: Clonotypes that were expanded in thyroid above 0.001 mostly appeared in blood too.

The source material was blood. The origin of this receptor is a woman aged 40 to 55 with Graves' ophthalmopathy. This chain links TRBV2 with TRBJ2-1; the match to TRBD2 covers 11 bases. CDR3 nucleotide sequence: TGTGCCAGCAGTGAGATTAGGGTAGCGGGAGGGCCCCAGGGTGTGCAGTTCTTC. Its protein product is CASSEIRVAGGPQGVQFF. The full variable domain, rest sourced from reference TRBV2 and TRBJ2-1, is EPEVTQTPSHQVTQMGQEVILRCVPISNHLYFYWYRQILGQKVEFLVSFYNNEISEKSEIFDDQFSVERPDGSNFTLKIRSTKLEDSAMYFCASSEIRVAGGPQGVQFFGPGTRLTVL.